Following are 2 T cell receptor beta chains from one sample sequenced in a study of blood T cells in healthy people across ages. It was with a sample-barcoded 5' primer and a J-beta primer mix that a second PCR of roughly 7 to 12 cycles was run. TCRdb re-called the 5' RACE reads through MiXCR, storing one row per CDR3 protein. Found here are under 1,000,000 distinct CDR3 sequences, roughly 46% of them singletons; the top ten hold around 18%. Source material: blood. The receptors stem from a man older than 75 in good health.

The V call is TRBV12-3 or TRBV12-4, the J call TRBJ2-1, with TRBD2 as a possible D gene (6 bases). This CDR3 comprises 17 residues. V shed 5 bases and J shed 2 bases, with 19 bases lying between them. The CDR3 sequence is CASSPPGLRSAYNEQFF. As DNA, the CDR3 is TGTGCCAGCAGTCCCCCGGGACTCCGGAGTGCCTACAATGAGCAGTTCTTC.

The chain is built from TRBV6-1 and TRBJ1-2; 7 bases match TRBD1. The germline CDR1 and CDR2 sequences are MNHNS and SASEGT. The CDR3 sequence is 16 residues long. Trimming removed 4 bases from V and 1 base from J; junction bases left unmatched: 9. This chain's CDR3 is CASSGPNRGSNYGYTF. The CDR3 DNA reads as TGTGCCAGCAGTGGACCTAACAGGGGTAGTAACTATGGCTACACCTTC.